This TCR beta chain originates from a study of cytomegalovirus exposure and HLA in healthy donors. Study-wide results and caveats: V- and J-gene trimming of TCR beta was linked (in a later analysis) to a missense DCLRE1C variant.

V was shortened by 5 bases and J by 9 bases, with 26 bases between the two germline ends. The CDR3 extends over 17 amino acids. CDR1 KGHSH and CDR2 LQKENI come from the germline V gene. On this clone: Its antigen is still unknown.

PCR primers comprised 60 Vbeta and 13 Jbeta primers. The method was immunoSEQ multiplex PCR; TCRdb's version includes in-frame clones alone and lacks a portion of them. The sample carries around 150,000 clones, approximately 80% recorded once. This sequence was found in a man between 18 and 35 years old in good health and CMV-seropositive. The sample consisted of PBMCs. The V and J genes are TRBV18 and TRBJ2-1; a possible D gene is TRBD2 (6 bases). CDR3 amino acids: CASSGEMGLSIFGEQFF. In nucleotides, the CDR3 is TGTGCCAGCTCAGGGGAAATGGGACTCTCCATTTTTGGTGAGCAGTTCTTC.